One and the same sample provided the 30 T cell receptor beta chains below, sequenced in a study of blood T cell repertoires in COVID-19. Assay: immunoSEQ multiplex PCR; the TCRdb copy retains only in-frame clones and omits some. The sample shows around 390,000 clones, more than 75% of them seen only once. Sequencing input: PBMCs or T cells enriched from blood (not recorded which). Every receptor here comes from a woman aged 45 to 65 who had recovered from COVID-19.

This rearrangement joins TRBV28 to TRBJ2-3; weak D call: TRBD2 (5 bases). V was trimmed by 10 bases and J by 10 bases, leaving 18 bases between them. Germline CDR1 is MDHEN and CDR2 is SYDVKM. The CDR3 extends over 12 amino acids. The CDR3 DNA reads TGTGCCACGGGTCCACTAAGAGCGGCGCAGTATTTT. Protein product: CATGPLRAAQYF. The variable domain in full, completed from reference TRBV28 and TRBJ2-3, reads DVKVTQSSRYLVKRTGEKVFLECVQDMDHENMFWYRQDPGLGLRLIYFSYDVKMKEKGDIPEGYSVSREKKERFSLILESASTNQTSMYLCATGPLRAAQYFGPGTRLTVL.

The genes are TRBV27 and TRBJ1-5; D uncertain. Trimming cost V 3 bases and J 0 bases, with 9 bases left between them. The V gene's germline CDR1 is MNHEY and CDR2 SMNVEV (reference sequence). The CDR3 has 15 amino acids. CDR3 region: CASSFDPYSNQPQHF. DNA of the CDR3: TGTGCCAGCAGTTTCGATCCCTATAGCAATCAGCCCCAGCATTTT.

CDR3: CASSTGTGLTNYGYTF. DNA for the CDR3: TGTGCCAGCAGTACAGGGACAGGGCTCACTAACTATGGCTACACCTTC. The rearrangement links TRBV28 to TRBJ1-2; 9 bases match TRBD1. Losses at the gene ends were 5 bases for V and 0 bases for J; bases not matched to a gene: 7. The CDR3 is 16 amino acids. Germline assignment: CDR1 MDHEN and CDR2 SYDVKM.

The chain has TRBV29-1 and TRBJ2-3; D possibly corresponds to TRBD2 (6 bases). The CDR3 length is 14 residues. V lost 4 bases and J 4 bases, leaving 15 bases between the germline ends. CDR1 and CDR2 (germline): SQVTM, ANQGSEA. CDR3 DNA: TGCAGCGTTGGGGCTCCTGCGGGGTCAGATACGCAGTATTTT. Its translation: CSVGAPAGSDTQYF.

The V call is TRBV6-2 or TRBV6-3, the J call TRBJ1-5; perhaps TRBD1 as D (5 bases). CDR3 length: 15 amino acids. Germline CDR1 reads MNHEY; CDR2 reads SVGEGT. With 3 bases removed from V and 0 bases from J, the gap between germline ends came to 9 bases. The CDR3, as DNA: TGTGCCAGCAGTTATGGGGGGTATAGCAATCAGCCCCAGCATTTT. It translates to CASSYGGYSNQPQHF.

This clone was found once. This sequence joins TRBV10-1 and TRBJ1-5; D uncertain. The germline CDR1 and CDR2 sequences are WNHNN and SYGVQD (reference sequence). Trimming left V 6 bases short and J 4 bases short, with 16 bases between. The CDR3 is 15 amino acids. The CDR3 DNA reads TGCGCCAGCAGAACGTCCATCCGGTGGAATCAGCCCCAGCATTTT. Translated: CASRTSIRWNQPQHF.

The chain uses TRBV7-6 and TRBJ2-1, with a tentative D call TRBD1 (5 bases). Germline V gene lookup returns CDR1 SGHVS and CDR2 FNYEAQ. Trimming stripped 5 bases from V and 0 bases from J, with 11 bases between. CDR3 size: 15 residues. This CDR3 is CASSPDMSSYNEQFF. The CDR3 region has the DNA TGTGCCAGCAGCCCGGACATGAGCTCCTACAATGAGCAGTTCTTC.

The chain is built from TRBV4-1 and TRBJ2-2, with TRBD1 identical over 7 bases. The V gene's germline CDR1 is MGHRA and CDR2 YSYEKL. The CDR3 sequence is 18 residues long. V dropped 3 bases and J dropped 0; count of bases not matched to a gene: 10. CDR3 loop: CASSQRQGTAANTGELFF. The CDR3, as DNA: TGCGCCAGCAGCCAGCGGCAGGGGACAGCCGCGAACACCGGGGAGCTGTTTTTT.

The rearrangement links TRBV28 to TRBJ1-5; unclear D gene. The ends were cut back, 6 bases at V and 1 base at J, with 16 bases in the middle. The germline CDR1 and CDR2 sequences are MDHEN and SYDVKM. The CDR3 has 16 residues. The DNA for the CDR3 is TGTGCCAGCAGATACCTCGGGGAAGCAAGCAATCAGCCCCAGCATTTT. Its protein product is CASRYLGEASNQPQHF.

The chain uses TRBV19 and TRBJ1-1; D unclear. Germline V gene sequence: CDR1 LNHDA, CDR2 SQIVND (reference sequence). This CDR3 contains 13 residues. V lost 0 bases and J 2 bases, leaving 4 bases between the germline ends. CDR3 in amino acids: CASSIEQNTEAFF. CDR3 DNA: TGTGCCAGTAGTATAGAACAAAACACTGAAGCTTTCTTT.

CDR3 amino acids: CASSLGDSLQETQYF. In nucleotides, the CDR3 is TGTGCCAGCAGCTTAGGAGACAGCCTACAAGAGACCCAGTACTTC. The V and J genes are TRBV7-9 and TRBJ2-5; D is perhaps TRBD1 (5 bases). The germline CDR1 and CDR2 sequences are SEHNR and FQNEAQ (reference sequence). The CDR3 length is 15 residues. V lost 1 base and J lost 2, with 11 bases in between. The entire variable domain, with the rest obtained from reference TRBV7-9 and TRBJ2-5, is as follows: DTGVSQNPRHKITKRGQNVTFRCDPISEHNRLYWYRQTLGQGPEFLTYFQNEAQLEKSRLLSDRFSAERPKGSFSTLEIQRTEQGDSAMYLCASSLGDSLQETQYFGPGTRLLVL.

The chain uses TRBV2 and TRBJ2-7; possibly TRBD1 for D (6 bases). This CDR3 spans 13 amino acids. Germline V gives CDR1 SNHLY, CDR2 FYNNEI. The V end lost 8 bases, the J end lost 4 bases, and 15 bases lay between the germline ends. CDR3 sequence (DNA): TGTGCCAGCCAGACAGGACACTCATACGAGCAGTACTTC. Translation gives CASQTGHSYEQYF. Together with reference TRBV2 and TRBJ2-7, the CDR3 gives the full variable domain: EPEVTQTPSHQVTQMGQEVILRCVPISNHLYFYWYRQILGQKVEFLVSFYNNEISEKSEIFDDQFSVERPDGSNFTLKIRSTKLEDSAMYFCASQTGHSYEQYFGPGTRLTVT.

This clone turned up a few times. The chain has TRBV10-3 and TRBJ2-1, with 10 bases identical to TRBD2. CDR1 and CDR2 (germline): ENHRY, SYGVKD. Trimming at V came to 2 bases and at J to 10 bases, leaving 2 bases not matched to a gene. The CDR3 is 13 amino acids. CDR3 sequence (DNA): TGTGCCATCAGTGAGCCGGGACTAGCGGAGCAGTTCTTC. Amino acid sequence: CAISEPGLAEQFF.

This chain links TRBV7-2 with TRBJ2-5; a weak D match, TRBD2 (5 bases). V was cut by 0 bases and J by 7 bases, with 9 bases left in between. Germline V gene lookup returns CDR1 SGHTA and CDR2 FQGNSA. The CDR3 loop spans 13 amino acids. The CDR3 loop is CASSLALSGTQYF. The CDR3 nucleotides read TGTGCCAGCAGCTTAGCGCTGAGCGGGACCCAGTACTTC.

This chain connects TRBV28 to TRBJ1-2; the match to TRBD1 covers 7 bases. The V gene's germline CDR1 is MDHEN and CDR2 SYDVKM. The CDR3 has 14 residues. The junction had 4 bases not matched to a gene; V was cut back by 4 bases and J by 2 bases. The CDR3 coding sequence is TGTGCCAGCAGTTACCCGGGACAGAACTATGGCTACACCTTC. It yields the protein CASSYPGQNYGYTF.

V is TRBV19 and J is TRBJ2-1; a weak D match, TRBD2 (6 bases). V was trimmed by 5 bases and J by 8 bases, leaving 19 bases between them. This CDR3 has 15 amino acids. Germline V gene data show CDR1 as LNHDA and CDR2 as SQIVND (reference sequence). The CDR3: CASSPPGLRGHEQFF. The CDR3 DNA reads TGTGCCAGTAGTCCCCCGGGACTCAGAGGGCATGAGCAGTTCTTC.

The rearrangement links TRBV4-1 to TRBJ2-1; the match to TRBD1 covers 10 bases. Unmatched junction bases numbered 2, after V lost 4 bases and J lost 2 bases. Germline V lookup: CDR1 MGHRA, CDR2 YSYEKL. This CDR3 spans 15 amino acids. This CDR3 reads CASSRGQGTYNEQFF. In nucleotides, the CDR3 is TGCGCCAGCAGCCGGGGACAGGGGACCTACAATGAGCAGTTCTTC.

This sequence joins TRBV11-3 and TRBJ1-5; 7 bases fit TRBD1. V trimming: 0 bases; J trimming: 0 bases; junction bases outside the gene matches: 5. The length of the CDR3 is 17 residues. Per the germline V gene, CDR1 is SGHNT and CDR2 is YENEEA. Here the CDR3 reads CASSLETGVSSNQPQHF. The CDR3 DNA is TGTGCCAGCAGCTTAGAAACAGGGGTAAGTAGCAATCAGCCCCAGCATTTT.

This chain connects TRBV30 to TRBJ2-3; D call uncertain. This CDR3 is 14 amino acids long. V lost 4 bases to trimming and J lost 2 bases, with 13 bases between them. Per the germline V gene, CDR1 is GTSNPN and CDR2 is SVGIG (reference sequence). The CDR3 DNA follows: TGTGCCTGGAATTTCTTGGAGTTCACAGATACGCAGTATTTT. It yields the protein CAWNFLEFTDTQYF.

This clone is a singleton in its sample. The V call is TRBV5-1, the J call TRBJ1-3; perhaps TRBD1 as D (5 bases). Germline CDR1 SGHRS, CDR2 YFSETQ. The CDR3 spans 16 residues. V shed 5 bases and J shed 0 bases, with 15 bases lying between them. CDR3 in amino acids: CASRRGFFGSGNTIYF. CDR3 nucleotide sequence: TGCGCCAGCAGACGGGGGTTTTTTGGCTCTGGAAACACCATATATTTT.

The chain has TRBV27 and TRBJ1-2; tentatively, D is TRBD1 (5 bases). This CDR3 has 16 amino acids. V lost 5 bases to trimming and J lost 4 bases, with 20 bases between them. The germline gives CDR1 MNHEY, CDR2 SMNVEV (reference sequence). CDR3 sequence reads: CASSPVGLRTGYGYTF. DNA for the CDR3: TGTGCCAGCAGTCCCGTGGGACTGCGCACGGGCTATGGCTACACCTTC.

This clone was seen a few times. The chain employs TRBV27 and TRBJ2-7, with 9 positions matching TRBD1. CDR1 MNHEY and CDR2 SMNVEV come from the germline V gene (reference sequence). The CDR3 sequence is 15 residues long. Losses at the gene ends were 7 bases for V and 5 bases for J; bases not matched to a gene: 12. DNA for the CDR3: TGTGCCAGCAAGCCTGCATCGGACAGGGGCCACGAGCAGTACTTC. It yields the protein CASKPASDRGHEQYF.

This clone has only a few counts. V usage is TRBV10-3 and J usage is TRBJ2-5, with 7 bases matching TRBD2. Germline CDR1 is ENHRY and CDR2 is SYGVKD. This CDR3 region has 16 residues. V was pared by 0 bases and J by 2 bases, with 6 bases of the junction left unmatched. The CDR3 DNA sequence: TGTGCCATCAGTGAGTCGTTACGGGGGGTACAAGAGACCCAGTACTTC. Translated: CAISESLRGVQETQYF.

The chain uses TRBV2 and TRBJ1-2; D might be TRBD1 (5 bases). Trimming cost V 4 bases and J 4 bases, with 25 bases left between them. The CDR3 consists of 18 residues. CDR1 is SNHLY, CDR2 FYNNEI, per germline. CDR3 in amino acids: CASSVRKPPGEGTYGYTF. The CDR3 bases are TGTGCCAGCAGTGTCCGAAAGCCCCCGGGGGAGGGGACCTATGGCTACACCTTC.

This chain uses TRBV6-5 with TRBJ1-6; D is perhaps TRBD1 (5 bases). Germline V gene sequence: CDR1 MNHEY, CDR2 SVGAGI. This CDR3 has 13 amino acids. The ends were cut back, 6 bases at V and 13 bases at J, with 16 bases in the middle. In DNA, the CDR3 is TGTGCCAGCAGCCAAACCCAGGGCGGCCCCCTCCACTTT. Protein sequence: CASSQTQGGPLHF.

The CDR3 loop is CASSPARSGGRDTQYF. The CDR3 DNA follows: TGTGCCAGCAGCCCTGCGCGGTCGGGGGGGAGAGATACGCAGTATTTT. The gene calls are TRBV7-2 and TRBJ2-3, with 8 bases matching TRBD2. Losses at the gene ends were 5 bases for V and 5 bases for J; bases not matched to a gene: 12. Germline CDR1 is SGHTA and CDR2 is FQGNSA. This CDR3 is built from 16 residues.

The gene calls are TRBV18 and TRBJ1-1; perhaps TRBD1 as D (6 bases). The germline gives CDR1 KGHSH, CDR2 LQKENI. The CDR3 covers 15 residues. Trimming removed 0 bases from V and 3 bases from J, with 11 bases in between. Here the CDR3 DNA reads TGTGCCAGCTCACCACCACAGGGAAGGCACACTGAAGCTTTCTTT. This sequence encodes CASSPPQGRHTEAFF.

The chain couples TRBV5-4 to TRBJ1-2; perhaps TRBD1 as D (5 bases). The V end was cut by 0 bases, the J end by 8 bases, with 14 bases between. In germline, CDR1 is SGHNT, CDR2 YYREEE (reference sequence). The CDR3 loop spans 14 amino acids. This CDR3 is CASSLAGGDRGYTF. The CDR3 DNA sequence: TGTGCCAGCAGCTTGGCGGGGGGGGATCGCGGCTACACCTTC.

The gene calls are TRBV7-6 and TRBJ1-1; no reliable D call. Per germline, CDR1 SGHVS and CDR2 FNYEAQ. CDR3 length: 13 amino acids. V lost 0 bases and J lost 6, with 8 bases in between. The CDR3 bases are TGTGCCAGCAGCTTAGCGGCGGATCCTGAAGCTTTCTTT. It is translated as CASSLAADPEAFF.

V gene TRBV5-4 combines with J gene TRBJ1-2, with D maybe TRBD1 (5 bases). This CDR3 contains 13 residues. The germline V gene encodes CDR1 SGHNT and CDR2 YYREEE (reference sequence). Trimming pared 3 bases from V and 7 bases from J, leaving 13 bases between. Here the CDR3 DNA reads TGTGCCAGCAGCTCGATTGACAGTCTTGGCTACACCTTC. Protein sequence: CASSSIDSLGYTF.